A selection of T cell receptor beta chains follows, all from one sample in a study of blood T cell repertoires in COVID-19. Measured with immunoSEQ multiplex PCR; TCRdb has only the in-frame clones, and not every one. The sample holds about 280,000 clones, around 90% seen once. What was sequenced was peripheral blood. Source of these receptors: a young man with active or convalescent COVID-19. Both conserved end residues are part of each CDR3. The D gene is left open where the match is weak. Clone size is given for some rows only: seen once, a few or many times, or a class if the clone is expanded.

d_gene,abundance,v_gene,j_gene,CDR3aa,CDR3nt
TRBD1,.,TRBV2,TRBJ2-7,CASSSDRGRGEQYF,TGTGCCAGCAGTTCAGACAGGGGGCGCGGGGAGCAGTACTTC
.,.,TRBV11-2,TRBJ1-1,CASSFSGYLAEAFF,TGTGCCAGCAGCTTTTCAGGGTATCTGGCTGAAGCTTTCTTT
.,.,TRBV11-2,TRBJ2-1,CASSLLTGDITIEQFF,TGTGCCAGCAGCTTATTAACTGGCGACATTACAATTGAGCAGTTCTTC
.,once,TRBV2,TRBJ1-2,CASSEERDYGYTF,TGTGCCAGCAGTGAAGAGAGAGACTATGGCTACACCTTC
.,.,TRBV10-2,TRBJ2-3,CASSESTSTDTQYF,TGCGCCAGCAGTGAGTCAACTAGCACAGATACGCAGTATTTT
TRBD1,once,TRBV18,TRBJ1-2,CASSQSWDRVTGYTF,TGTGCCAGCTCACAATCTTGGGACAGGGTGACTGGCTACACCTTC
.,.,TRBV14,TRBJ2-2,CASSLFANTGELFF,TGTGCCAGCAGCCTCTTCGCGAACACCGGGGAGCTGTTTTTT
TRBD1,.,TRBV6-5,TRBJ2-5,CASRGDRWLQETQYF,TGTGCCAGCAGGGGGGACAGGTGGTTGCAGGAGACCCAGTACTTC
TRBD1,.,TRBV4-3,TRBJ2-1,CASSQGQGSYNEQFF,TGCGCCAGCAGCCAAGGACAGGGATCCTACAATGAGCAGTTCTTC
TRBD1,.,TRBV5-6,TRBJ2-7,CASSWGTGTAAYEQYF,TGTGCCAGCAGCTGGGGAACCGGGACAGCGGCCTACGAGCAGTACTTC
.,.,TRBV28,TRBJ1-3,CASSLRGFGNTIYF,TGTGCCAGCAGTCTGCGGGGCTTCGGAAACACCATATATTTT
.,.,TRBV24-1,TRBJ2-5,CATSATGPYQETQYF,TGTGCCACCAGCGCGACAGGTCCGTACCAAGAGACCCAGTACTTC
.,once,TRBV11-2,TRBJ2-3,CASSSSRVVLSTDTQYF,TGTGCCAGCAGCTCCTCTCGGGTGGTTCTAAGCACAGATACGCAGTATTTT
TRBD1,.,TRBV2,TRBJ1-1,CASRDRAGQDTEAFF,TGTGCCAGCAGGGACAGGGCGGGTCAGGACACTGAAGCTTTCTTT